A selection of T cell receptor beta chains follows, all from one sample in a study of blood T cell repertoires in COVID-19. Measured with immunoSEQ multiplex PCR; TCRdb has only the in-frame clones, and not every one. The table includes about 270,000 clones, 84% detected once. The sequencing sample was made of peripheral blood. The receptors were sampled from a human donor with COVID-19, enrolled during active disease. The donor label of this sample is uncertain. Each CDR3 is given with its conserved first and last residue. D genes are given only for firm matches. Only some rows state a clone size, as once, few, many or a class for expanded clones.

d_call cdr3_length clone_size j_call v_call cdr3_aa cdr3_nt
TRBD2 16 - TRBJ2-3 TRBV18 CASSRAVAGSTDTQYF TGTGCCAGCTCACGGGCGGTAGCGGGGAGCACAGATACGCAGTATTTT
- 14 - TRBJ2-1 TRBV5-6 CASSPGVAYNEQFF TGTGCCAGCAGCCCGGGGGTGGCATACAATGAGCAGTTCTTC
- 13 - TRBJ1-6 TRBV5-1 CASSGGARSPLHF TGCGCCAGCTCTGGGGGGGCGCGTTCACCCCTCCACTTT
- 13 once TRBJ1-2 TRBV3-1/TRBV3-2 CASSHRTDSGYTF TGTGCCAGCAGCCATAGGACAGACTCTGGCTACACCTTC
- 16 - TRBJ2-4 TRBV5-6 CASSPRGARWANIQYF TGTGCCAGCAGCCCCCGGGGGGCGCGGTGGGCAAACATTCAGTACTTC
- 14 - TRBJ2-3 TRBV5-4 CASSLISMADTQYF TGTGCCAGCAGCTTGATTAGTATGGCAGATACGCAGTATTTT
- 14 - TRBJ2-3 TRBV19 CASSEGRSTDTQYF TGTGCCAGTAGTGAGGGCCGGAGCACAGATACGCAGTATTTT
TRBD1 17 few TRBJ1-3 TRBV7-8 CASSLGQGPSSGNTIYF TGTGCCAGCAGCCTCGGACAGGGGCCCTCCTCTGGAAACACCATATATTTT
TRBD2 19 - TRBJ2-3 TRBV5-1 CASSSGLAGGPGYTDTQYF TGCGCCAGCAGCTCCGGACTAGCGGGAGGGCCCGGTTACACAGATACGCAGTATTTT
- 15 - TRBJ1-1 TRBV9 CASSVGPGSNTEAFF TGTGCCAGCAGCGTAGGCCCCGGTAGTAACACTGAAGCTTTCTTT
- 15 - TRBJ2-7 TRBV11-2 CASSLAQDSAYEQYF TGTGCCAGCAGCTTAGCCCAGGACTCCGCCTACGAGCAGTACTTC
TRBD2 16 once TRBJ2-7 TRBV27 CASSLTRGLAGAEQYF TGTGCCAGCAGTCTGACCCGAGGACTAGCGGGAGCCGAGCAGTACTTC
- 14 - TRBJ1-2 TRBV5-4 CASSMDGGNYGYTF TGTGCCAGCAGCATGGACGGTGGTAACTATGGCTACACCTTC
TRBD1 14 few TRBJ2-2 TRBV28 CASRSGQMTGELFF TGTGCCAGCAGATCGGGACAGATGACCGGGGAGCTGTTTTTT
TRBD1 15 - TRBJ1-5 TRBV19 CASRQGDRENQPQHF TGTGCCAGTAGACAGGGGGACAGGGAGAATCAGCCCCAGCATTTT
- 13 - TRBJ2-2 TRBV29-1 CSGRGSNTGELFF TGCAGCGGACGGGGATCGAACACCGGGGAGCTGTTTTTT
TRBD1 12 - TRBJ1-2 TRBV30 CACNRGNYGYTF TGTGCCTGTAACAGGGGTAACTATGGCTACACCTTC
TRBD2 15 - TRBJ2-7 TRBV3-1/TRBV3-2 CASSQRTSPWYEQYF TGTGCCAGCAGCCAACGGACTAGCCCGTGGTACGAGCAGTACTTC
TRBD1 15 - TRBJ1-5 TRBV5-1 CASRVGPGGNQPQHF TGCGCCAGCAGGGTAGGCCCAGGGGGGAATCAGCCCCAGCATTTT
TRBD2 18 - TRBJ2-5 TRBV7-2 CASSLTALAGGTQETQYF TGTGCCAGCAGCTTAACGGCCCTAGCGGGAGGGACCCAAGAGACCCAGTACTTC
- 11 - TRBJ1-1 TRBV29-1 CSVVSSLEAFF TGCAGCGTTGTTTCAAGCCTCGAAGCTTTCTTT
- 13 - TRBJ1-1 TRBV30 CAWTPVMNTEAFF TGTGCCTGGACCCCGGTCATGAACACTGAAGCTTTCTTT
- 16 - TRBJ1-4 TRBV29-1 CSVDATDSATNEKLFF TGCAGCGTTGACGCAACCGACAGTGCAACTAATGAAAAACTGTTTTTT
- 15 - TRBJ1-1 TRBV28 CASRQSWGVNTEAFF TGTGCCAGCAGACAGAGTTGGGGGGTGAACACTGAAGCTTTCTTT
- 14 - TRBJ2-7 TRBV5-1 CASSRMTEPYEQYF TGCGCCAGCAGCCGAATGACAGAACCATACGAGCAGTACTTC
TRBD2 14 - TRBJ2-3 TRBV6-5 CASSYSLAGDTQYF TGTGCCAGCAGTTACTCCCTAGCGGGAGATACGCAGTATTTT